This passage covers 21 T cell receptor beta chains from one sample sequenced in a study of T cells in Graves' hyperthyroidism and ophthalmopathy. Amplification of TCR beta CDR3 regions was performed using RNA transcripts as template. In the first-round RT-PCR of the TCR CDR3, the HTBI primer set was used. TCRdb ran MiXCR on the multiplex PCR reads and lists one entry per CDR3 protein. The data contain about 600,000 distinct CDR3 sequences, 13% to 15% of them singletons. The specimen was blood. The origin of the receptors is a young woman with Graves' ophthalmopathy.

This clonotype was counted between two and nine times. The chain is built from TRBV4-1 and TRBJ2-2; 8 bases match TRBD1. The CDR3 covers 15 residues. Trimming removed 6 bases from V and 1 base from J; junction bases left unmatched: 4. Germline V gene data show CDR1 as MGHRA and CDR2 as YSYEKL. The CDR3 is CASREDRVNTGELFF. The CDR3, as DNA: TGCGCCAGCAGGGAGGACAGGGTGAACACCGGGGAGCTGTTTTTT.

In this sample, this clonotype turned up a few times. The chain couples TRBV15 to TRBJ2-5; 7 nucleotides agree with TRBD2. J was trimmed by 2 bases and V by 1 base; bases with no gene match: 16. The CDR3 is made up of 19 amino acids. Germline V CDR1 and CDR2: LNHNV, YYDKDF (reference sequence). As DNA, the CDR3 is TGTGCCACCAGCAGAGTAGCGTTATTGGGGCTAGCGGTGCAAGAGACCCAGTACTTC. Protein product: CATSRVALLGLAVQETQYF. Based on the CDR3 plus reference TRBV15 and TRBJ2-5, the full variable domain is DAMVIQNPRYQVTQFGKPVTLSCSQTLNHNVMYWYQQKSSQAPKLLFHYYDKDFNNEADTPDNFQSRRPNTSFCFLDIRSPGLGDTAMYLCATSRVALLGLAVQETQYFGPGTRLLVL.

This clonotype showed up many times. The chain carries TRBV27 and TRBJ1-2; the D is unclear. The ends were cut back, 5 bases at V and 0 bases at J, with 13 bases in the middle. Germline V gene sequence: CDR1 MNHEY, CDR2 SMNVEV (reference sequence). The CDR3 covers 15 residues. The CDR3 nucleotides are TGTGCCAGCAGTCCTCACAGCGTCACTAACTATGGCTACACCTTC. It yields the protein CASSPHSVTNYGYTF.

This clonotype was seen at least ten times. A much larger clonotype is one base distant, so this may be a read error. V usage is TRBV7-2 and J usage is TRBJ1-1, with no clear D. From germline, CDR1 is SGHTA and CDR2 FQGNSA. V was shortened by 5 bases and J by 1 base, with 5 bases between the two germline ends. This CDR3 comprises 12 residues. The CDR3 region is CASSPANTEAFF. DNA of the CDR3: TGTGCCAGCAGCCCAGCGAACACTGAAGCTTTCTTT.

This clonotype was observed at least ten times. The chain has TRBV28 and TRBJ1-1; D is uncertain. V was shortened by 1 base and J by 0 bases, with 12 bases between the two germline ends. This CDR3 region has 16 residues. In germline, CDR1 is MDHEN, CDR2 SYDVKM. The DNA for the CDR3 is TGTGCCAGCAGTTTATTTTTAGTCGGGATGAACACTGAAGCTTTCTTT. Translation: CASSLFLVGMNTEAFF.

At least ten counts were recorded for this clonotype. The chain recombines TRBV20-1 with TRBJ2-3, with D uncertain. With 0 bases removed from V and 0 bases from J, the gap between germline ends came to 13 bases. The CDR3 has 16 amino acids. Per the germline V gene, CDR1 is DFQATT and CDR2 is SNEGSKA (reference sequence). In nucleotides, the CDR3 is TGCAGTGCTAGAGACCCCCAGGCTGGTAGCACAGATACGCAGTATTTT. Translated, it gives CSARDPQAGSTDTQYF.

This clonotype was counted only a few times. The J gene is TRBJ2-2, the V gene TRBV5-1, with 7 bases fitting TRBD1. The CDR3 consists of 16 residues. V dropped 9 bases and J dropped 4; count of bases not matched to a gene: 15. From germline, CDR1 is SGHRS and CDR2 YFSETQ. CDR3 in amino acids: CATRDRDKLSTGELFF. The CDR3 nucleotides read TGCGCCACCCGTGACAGGGACAAATTGAGCACCGGGGAGCTGTTTTTT.

This clonotype has ten or more counts. The chain has TRBV2 and TRBJ2-7; no clear D gene. The CDR3 covers 11 residues. Trimming cost V 8 bases and J 2 bases, with 7 bases left between them. CDR1 is SNHLY and CDR2 is FYNNEI in the germline V gene. CDR3 in DNA: TGTGCCAGCGGCGAGGCCTACGAGCAGTACTTC. Translated, it gives CASGEAYEQYF.

About this clonotype itself: It may be a read error: a sequence one base away is much more abundant. V is TRBV6-2 or TRBV6-3 and J is TRBJ2-1, with 13 bases aligning to TRBD2. The junction had 2 bases not matched to a gene; V was cut back by 0 bases and J by 3 bases. The V gene's germline CDR1 is MNHEY and CDR2 SVGEGT. The length of the CDR3 is 17 residues. The CDR3 reads CASSYSGTSGIYNEQFF. CDR3 DNA sequence: TGTGCCAGCAGTTACTCCGGGACTAGCGGGATCTACAATGAGCAGTTCTTC.

This clonotype was seen a handful of times. The chain has TRBV19 and TRBJ2-7; 7 positions agree with TRBD2. CDR1 LNHDA and CDR2 SQIVND come from the germline V gene (reference sequence). Trimming removed 4 bases from V and 6 bases from J; junction bases left unmatched: 6. The CDR3 spans 13 residues. As DNA, the CDR3 is TGTGCCAGTAGTACTAGCGGACTAGTCGAGCAGTACTTC. This translates into CASSTSGLVEQYF.

This clonotype was counted only a few times. CDR3 sequence (DNA): TGTGCTAGTGGTTTGGTGGGTGAAGATGGCTACACCTTC. Translation gives CASGLVGEDGYTF. The chain recombines TRBV12-5 with TRBJ1-2; D remains unclear. Deletions cut 0 bases from V and 6 bases from J, with 8 bases between. Germline CDR1 is LGHNT and CDR2 is FRNRAP. The CDR3 is 13 residues long.

The chain recombines TRBV12-5 with TRBJ2-1, with D perhaps given as TRBD1 or TRBD2 (5 bases each). The CDR3 contains 14 residues. Trimming shortened V by 1 base and J by 8 bases, and 12 bases separated the two germline ends. CDR1 and CDR2 from the germline V gene are LGHNT and FRNRAP. DNA of the CDR3: TGTGCTAGTGGTTTGGGACAGTTGAGGGATGAGCAGTTCTTC. Its protein product is CASGLGQLRDEQFF.

This clonotype has a count of ten or more. The J gene is TRBJ2-1, the V gene TRBV20-1, with 10 bases that match TRBD2. CDR1 and CDR2 from the germline V gene are DFQATT and SNEGSKA (reference sequence). Trimming removed 1 base from V and 4 bases from J; junction bases left unmatched: 4. The CDR3 totals 15 residues. CDR3 in amino acids: CSARALAGVYNEQFF. The CDR3 DNA sequence: TGCAGTGCTAGAGCCCTAGCGGGGGTATACAATGAGCAGTTCTTC.

This clonotype came up a few times. The CDR3 nucleotides are TGCAGCGCCGATCAGGGGGCAGGAAACACCATATATTTT. It specifies CSADQGAGNTIYF. This chain links TRBV29-1 with TRBJ1-3; the match to TRBD1 covers 8 bases. V shed 7 bases, J shed 4 bases, and the junction held 6 bases outside the gene matches. This CDR3 is built from 13 residues. Germline V gene lookup returns CDR1 SQVTM and CDR2 ANQGSEA. The entire variable domain, with the rest obtained from reference TRBV29-1 and TRBJ1-3, is as follows: SAVISQKPSRDICQRGTSLTIQCQVDSQVTMMFWYRQQPGQSLTLIATANQGSEATYESGFVIDKFPISRPNLTFSTLTVSNMSPEDSSIYLCSADQGAGNTIYFGEGSWLTVV.

In its sample, this clonotype was seen many times. The V gene is TRBV12-5, the J gene TRBJ1-1, with a weak D call TRBD1 (6 bases). Looked up from germline, CDR1 is LGHNT and CDR2 is FRNRAP. The germline V and J ends were trimmed by 7 bases and 4 bases, with 19 bases remaining between them. The length of the CDR3 is 15 residues. The CDR3 DNA sequence: TGTGCTAGTGCCCTCCCCGGGGTCAGGGGCACTGAAGCTTTCTTT. Its protein product is CASALPGVRGTEAFF.

This clonotype showed up just a few times. Relative to the germline gene, one junction end is altered; a read error may explain this. This chain joins TRBV7-9 and TRBJ1-1, with no clear D. This CDR3 has 14 amino acids. CDR1 and CDR2 (germline): SEHNR, FQNEAQ (reference sequence). CDR3 DNA sequence: TGTGCCGCACGCGGGTATTTGGAGAACGCTGAAGCTTTCTTT. This codes for CAARGYLENAEAFF.

The chain recombines TRBV3-1 with TRBJ2-7; 7 bases are a match to TRBD1. J lost 10 bases, V lost 1 base, and 7 bases had no gene match. CDR3 length: 13 residues. Germline V gene sequence: CDR1 LGHDT, CDR2 YNNKEL (reference sequence). This chain's CDR3 is CASSQGQGQEQYF. The DNA of the CDR3 is TGTGCCAGCAGCCAAGGACAGGGACAAGAACAGTACTTC.

V and J are TRBV28 and TRBJ2-1, with TRBD2 matching 15 bases. CDR1 is MDHEN, CDR2 SYDVKM, per germline. This CDR3 is built from 17 residues. The V and J ends lost 4 bases and 5 bases, in that order; junction bases with no gene match: 6. CDR3 protein: CASSWGLAGGSNNEQFF. The CDR3 DNA follows: TGTGCCAGCAGTTGGGGACTAGCGGGAGGTTCTAACAATGAGCAGTTCTTC. Complete variable domain (other parts from reference TRBV28 and TRBJ2-1): DVKVTQSSRYLVKRTGEKVFLECVQDMDHENMFWYRQDPGLGLRLIYFSYDVKMKEKGDIPEGYSVSREKKERFSLILESASTNQTSMYLCASSWGLAGGSNNEQFFGPGTRLTVL.

This clonotype was detected ten times or more. The V call is TRBV2, the J call TRBJ1-5, with a possible D match to TRBD1 (5 bases). CDR3 length equals 13 residues. Germline V gene data show CDR1 as SNHLY and CDR2 as FYNNEI. The germline V and J ends were trimmed by 7 bases and 5 bases, with 12 bases remaining between them. CDR3 amino acids: CASIRDGDQPQHF. Here the CDR3 DNA reads TGTGCCAGCATAAGGGACGGCGATCAGCCCCAGCATTTT.

This clonotype was recorded a few times. The chain uses TRBV12-3 or TRBV12-4 and TRBJ2-1, with 8 bases matching TRBD2. Losses at the gene ends were 6 bases for V and 6 bases for J; bases not matched to a gene: 13. The CDR3 has 16 amino acids. CDR3 in amino acids: CASSPTRVAGLNEQFF. CDR3 sequence (DNA): TGTGCCAGCAGCCCCACCAGGGTAGCGGGGCTCAATGAGCAGTTCTTC.

The CDR3 protein is CASSKSEGLPSSDTQYF. The CDR3 DNA reads TGCGCCAGCAGCAAAAGTGAGGGACTCCCTAGCTCAGATACGCAGTATTTT. V and J are TRBV4-3 and TRBJ2-3; D might be TRBD2 (6 bases). The CDR3 extends over 17 amino acids. Germline V gene sequence: CDR1 LGHNA, CDR2 YSLEER. Between the trimmed V and J ends, which lost 5 bases and 4 bases, there was a span of 22 bases.